This T cell receptor (beta chain) was identified in a study of metastatic and nonmetastatic thyroid tumors. About the research overall: Malignant thyroid and benign thyroid patients provided blood and tumor or nodule tissue whose repertoires were compared. Study-wide results and caveats: In both blood and tumor samples, TCR beta diversity was reported significantly higher for malignant than benign nodules.

J gave up 5 bases and V 0 bases, and 5 bases lay outside the gene matches. Germline V gene lookup returns CDR1 SGDLS and CDR2 YYNGEE. The length of the CDR3 is 15 residues. Original processing methods: It was from CDR3 differences across clinicopathological groups that a distant-metastasis classifier for papillary thyroid cancer was built. TCRdb re-analyzed the PCR reads using MiXCR. TCRdb's processing, not the authors', yielded these V and J calls. The table lists about 53,000 clones, 20% to 25% of them singletons. This clone was detected many times. Its antigen is undetermined. No patient had received any treatment before thyroid surgery.

The chain recombines TRBV9 with TRBJ2-7; 10 nucleotides align to TRBD1. What was sequenced was blood. This TCR was sampled from a female donor with papillary thyroid cancer or a benign thyroid nodule (not recorded which). Some clones in this sample may be carry-over from other donors' samples. CDR3 sequence: CASSVGGTGEDEQYF. In nucleotides, the CDR3 is TGTGCCAGCAGCGTAGGAGGGACAGGGGAGGACGAGCAGTACTTC.